This is a list of T cell receptor beta chains from one sample in a study of T cells in Graves' hyperthyroidism and ophthalmopathy. Each CDR3 protein gets one entry after TCRdb re-called the multiplex PCR reads with MiXCR. The sample includes hundreds of thousands of distinct CDR3 sequences, 11% to 15% of them seen just once. Sequences were obtained from blood. These receptors were taken from a woman between 40 and 55 years old with Graves' hyperthyroidism. Each CDR3 is given with its conserved first and last residue. Each record gives: V gene, clone size, J gene, D gene, CDR3 protein, CDR3 DNA. D genes are given only for firm matches. Not every row has a clone size; where given, it reads once, few, many or a size class.

v_call: TRBV27
clone_size: many
j_call: TRBJ2-3
d_call: TRBD1
cdr3_aa: CASTHRGLADTQYF
cdr3_nt: TGTGCCAGCACTCACAGGGGTCTCGCAGATACGCAGTATTTT

v_call: TRBV24-1
clone_size: -
j_call: TRBJ2-1
d_call: TRBD2
cdr3_aa: CATSDWASGSNEQFF
cdr3_nt: TGTGCCACCAGTGATTGGGCTAGCGGGAGCAATGAGCAGTTCTTC

v_call: TRBV18
clone_size: many
j_call: TRBJ2-5
d_call: -
cdr3_aa: CASSPGSIETQYF
cdr3_nt: TGTGCCAGCTCACCCGGTTCCATAGAGACCCAGTACTTC

v_call: TRBV5-1
clone_size: many
j_call: TRBJ1-1
d_call: -
cdr3_aa: CASSLDLMNTEAFF
cdr3_nt: TGCGCCAGCAGCTTGGACCTTATGAACACTGAAGCTTTCTTT

v_call: TRBV28
clone_size: many
j_call: TRBJ1-2
d_call: -
cdr3_aa: CASSLNENYGYTF
cdr3_nt: TGTGCCAGCAGTTTGAATGAAAACTATGGCTACACCTTC

v_call: TRBV28
clone_size: many
j_call: TRBJ2-7
d_call: -
cdr3_aa: CASRRDFLPYEQYF
cdr3_nt: TGTGCCAGCAGGAGGGACTTCCTCCCCTACGAGCAGTACTTC

v_call: TRBV3-1
clone_size: many
j_call: TRBJ2-3
d_call: -
cdr3_aa: CASSQEHGDTQYF
cdr3_nt: TGTGCCAGCAGCCAAGAACACGGGGATACGCAGTATTTT

v_call: TRBV10-1
clone_size: -
j_call: TRBJ2-5
d_call: -
cdr3_aa: CASSESPGETQYF
cdr3_nt: TGCGCCAGCAGTGAGTCCCCAGGAGAGACCCAGTACTTC

v_call: TRBV6-1
clone_size: -
j_call: TRBJ2-1
d_call: TRBD2
cdr3_aa: CASRPLAGDTYNEQFF
cdr3_nt: TGTGCCAGCAGACCACTAGCGGGAGATACATACAATGAGCAGTTCTTC

v_call: TRBV7-8
clone_size: -
j_call: TRBJ1-6
d_call: -
cdr3_aa: CASEAPLVDLSSYNSPLHF
cdr3_nt: TGTGCCAGCGAGGCTCCTCTTGTGGACTTAAGCTCCTATAATTCACCCCTCCACTTT

v_call: TRBV27
clone_size: few
j_call: TRBJ2-1
d_call: -
cdr3_aa: CAGSSHNEQFF
cdr3_nt: TGTGCCGGCAGCTCACACAATGAGCAGTTCTTC

v_call: TRBV15
clone_size: many
j_call: TRBJ2-1
d_call: -
cdr3_aa: CATSSRVAENNEQFF
cdr3_nt: TGTGCCACCAGCAGTCGGGTAGCGGAGAACAATGAGCAGTTCTTC

v_call: TRBV4-2
clone_size: few
j_call: TRBJ2-5
d_call: -
cdr3_aa: CASSQDPGGTRQETQYF
cdr3_nt: TGTGCCAGCAGCCAAGATCCCGGCGGAACCCGCCAAGAGACCCAGTACTTC

v_call: TRBV6-1
clone_size: few
j_call: TRBJ1-5
d_call: -
cdr3_aa: CASRLTSNQPQHF
cdr3_nt: TGTGCCAGCAGGCTAACTAGCAATCAGCCCCAGCATTTT